This TCR beta chain originates from a study of T-cell reconstitution after alpha-beta-depleted transplantation in children. Study-wide results and caveats: The authors attributed T-cell counts and diversity one year after transplant mostly to newly produced T cells.

The CDR3 has 17 residues. Per the germline V gene, CDR1 is MGHRA and CDR2 is YSYEKL. V lost 0 bases and J 0 bases, leaving 12 bases between the germline ends. This clonotype was counted many times. Its antigen is unknown. Molecular barcoding with unique molecular identifiers was used for the TCRbeta library. TCRdb passed the PCR reads through MiXCR, listing each CDR3 protein once. The sample lists about 830,000 distinct CDR3 sequences, roughly 15% occurring once. Sequenced here: PBMCs, mostly from graft donor cells, sampled 360 days after TCRalphabeta/CD19-depleted stem cell transplant. The source of this sequence is a male patient younger than 18 who had a stem cell transplant for acute lymphoblastic leukemia, so the T cells may come from the graft donor. The V gene is TRBV4-1, the J gene TRBJ2-1; D remains unclear. The CDR3 sequence: CASSQEGLVSSYNEQFF. DNA of the CDR3: TGCGCCAGCAGCCAAGAGGGGTTAGTGAGCTCCTACAATGAGCAGTTCTTC.